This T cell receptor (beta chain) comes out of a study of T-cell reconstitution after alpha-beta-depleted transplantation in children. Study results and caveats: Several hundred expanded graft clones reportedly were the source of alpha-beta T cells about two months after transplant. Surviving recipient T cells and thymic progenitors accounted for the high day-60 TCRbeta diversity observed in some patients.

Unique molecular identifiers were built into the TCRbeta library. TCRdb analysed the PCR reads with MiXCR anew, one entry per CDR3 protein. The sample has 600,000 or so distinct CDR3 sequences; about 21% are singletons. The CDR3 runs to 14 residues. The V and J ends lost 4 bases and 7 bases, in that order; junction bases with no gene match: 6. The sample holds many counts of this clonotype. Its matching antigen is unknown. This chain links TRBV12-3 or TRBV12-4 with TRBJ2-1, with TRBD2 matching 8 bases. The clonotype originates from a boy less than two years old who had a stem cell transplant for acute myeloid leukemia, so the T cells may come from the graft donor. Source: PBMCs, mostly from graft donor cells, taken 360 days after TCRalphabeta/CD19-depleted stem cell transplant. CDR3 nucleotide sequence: TGTGCCAGCAGTTCGGCGGGGGGATGGAATGAGCAGTTCTTC. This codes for CASSSAGGWNEQFF.